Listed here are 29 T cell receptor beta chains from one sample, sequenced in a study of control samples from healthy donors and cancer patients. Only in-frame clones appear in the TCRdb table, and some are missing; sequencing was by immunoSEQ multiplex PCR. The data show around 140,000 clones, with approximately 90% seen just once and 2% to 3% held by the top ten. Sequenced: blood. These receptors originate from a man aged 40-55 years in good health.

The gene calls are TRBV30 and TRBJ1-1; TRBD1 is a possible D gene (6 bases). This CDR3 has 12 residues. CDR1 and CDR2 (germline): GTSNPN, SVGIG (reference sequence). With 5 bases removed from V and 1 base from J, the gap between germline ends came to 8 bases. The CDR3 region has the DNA TGTGCCTGGGAGGACAGGAACACTGAAGCTTTCTTT. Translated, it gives CAWEDRNTEAFF.

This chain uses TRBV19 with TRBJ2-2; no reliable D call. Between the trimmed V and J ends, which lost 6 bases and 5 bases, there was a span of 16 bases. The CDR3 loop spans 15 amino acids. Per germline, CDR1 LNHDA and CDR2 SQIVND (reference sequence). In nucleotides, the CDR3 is TGTGCCAGTAGCATAACGAGAACCGGGACCGGGGAGCTGTTTTTT. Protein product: CASSITRTGTGELFF.

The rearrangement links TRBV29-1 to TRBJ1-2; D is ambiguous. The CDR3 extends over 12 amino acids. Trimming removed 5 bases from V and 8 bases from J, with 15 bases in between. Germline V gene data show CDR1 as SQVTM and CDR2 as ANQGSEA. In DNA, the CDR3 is TGCAGCGTTCCTGTGGAAGGGTGGGGCTACACCTTC. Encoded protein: CSVPVEGWGYTF.

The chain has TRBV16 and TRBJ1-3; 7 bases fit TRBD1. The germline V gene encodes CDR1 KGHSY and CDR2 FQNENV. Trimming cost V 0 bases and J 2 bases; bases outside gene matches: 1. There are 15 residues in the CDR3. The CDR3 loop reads CASSQSRGTGNTIYF. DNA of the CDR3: TGTGCCAGCAGCCAATCCAGGGGGACTGGAAACACCATATATTTT.

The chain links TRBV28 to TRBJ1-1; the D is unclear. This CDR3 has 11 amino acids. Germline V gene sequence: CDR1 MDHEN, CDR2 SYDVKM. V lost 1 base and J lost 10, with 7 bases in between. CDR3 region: CASSLFSAAFF. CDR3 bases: TGTGCCAGCAGTTTATTCTCGGCAGCTTTCTTT.

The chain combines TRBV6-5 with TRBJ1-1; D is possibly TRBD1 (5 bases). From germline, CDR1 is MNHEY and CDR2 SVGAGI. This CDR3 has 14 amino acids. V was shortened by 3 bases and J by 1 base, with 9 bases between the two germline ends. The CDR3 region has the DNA TGTGCCAGCAGTTATGGGGGTAAGAACACTGAAGCTTTCTTT. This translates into CASSYGGKNTEAFF.

The CDR3 is CASSLTGHVYEQYF. In DNA form, the CDR3 reads TGTGCCAGCAGCTTAACCGGACACGTCTACGAGCAGTACTTC. This chain joins TRBV7-2 and TRBJ2-7, with a weak D call TRBD1 (5 bases). Trimming removed 2 bases at V and 3 bases at J, with 11 bases between. The CDR3 totals 14 residues. The germline CDR1 and CDR2 sequences are SGHTA and FQGNSA.

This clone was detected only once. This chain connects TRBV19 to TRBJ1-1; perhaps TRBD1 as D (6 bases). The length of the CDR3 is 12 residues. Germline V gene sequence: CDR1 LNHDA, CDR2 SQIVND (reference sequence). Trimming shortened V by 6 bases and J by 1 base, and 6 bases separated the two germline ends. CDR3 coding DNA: TGTGCCAGTAGGGGGGCGAACACTGAAGCTTTCTTT. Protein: CASRGANTEAFF. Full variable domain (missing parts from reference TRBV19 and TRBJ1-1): DGGITQSPKYLFRKEGQNVTLSCEQNLNHDAMYWYRQDPGQGLRLIYYSQIVNDFQKGDIAEGYSVSREKKESFPLTVTSAQKNPTAFYLCASRGANTEAFFGQGTRLTVV.

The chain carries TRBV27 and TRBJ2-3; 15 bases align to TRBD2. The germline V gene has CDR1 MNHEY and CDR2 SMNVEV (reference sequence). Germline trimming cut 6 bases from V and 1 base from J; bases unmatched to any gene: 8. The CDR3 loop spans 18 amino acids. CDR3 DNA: TGTGCCAGCAGGCCTATCAGGACTAGCGGGGGGGGCACAGATACGCAGTATTTT. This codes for CASRPIRTSGGGTDTQYF.

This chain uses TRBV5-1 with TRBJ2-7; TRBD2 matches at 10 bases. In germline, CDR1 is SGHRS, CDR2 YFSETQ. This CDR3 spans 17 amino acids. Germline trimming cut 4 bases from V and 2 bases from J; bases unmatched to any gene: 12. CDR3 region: CASSRGWSGGATYEQYF. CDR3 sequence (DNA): TGCGCCAGCAGCCGTGGCTGGAGCGGGGGGGCAACCTACGAGCAGTACTTC. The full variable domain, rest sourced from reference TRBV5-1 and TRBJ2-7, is KAGVTQTPRYLIKTRGQQVTLSCSPISGHRSVSWYQQTPGQGLQFLFEYFSETQRNKGNFPGRFSGRQFSNSRSEMNVSTLELGDSALYLCASSRGWSGGATYEQYFGPGTRLTVT.

The CDR3 reads CASSLGGRGPISYEQYF. CDR3 bases: TGCGCCAGCAGCTTGGGAGGCCGGGGGCCGATCTCCTACGAGCAGTACTTC. This chain connects TRBV5-1 to TRBJ2-7, with D perhaps given as TRBD1 or TRBD2 (6 bases each). The CDR3 is 17 amino acids. From germline, CDR1 is SGHRS and CDR2 YFSETQ. The V end lost 0 bases, the J end lost 0 bases, and 16 bases lay between the germline ends.

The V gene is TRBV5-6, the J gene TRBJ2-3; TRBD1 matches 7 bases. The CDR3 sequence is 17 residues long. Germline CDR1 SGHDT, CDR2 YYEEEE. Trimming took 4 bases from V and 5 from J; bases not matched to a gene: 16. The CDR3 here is CASSAVNRGRSIDTQYF. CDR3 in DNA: TGTGCCAGCAGCGCCGTTAACAGGGGACGAAGTATAGATACGCAGTATTTT.

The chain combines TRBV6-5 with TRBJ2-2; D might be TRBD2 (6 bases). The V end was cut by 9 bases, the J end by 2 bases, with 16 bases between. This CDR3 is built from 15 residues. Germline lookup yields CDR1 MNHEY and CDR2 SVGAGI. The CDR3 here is CASRPWEVNTGELFF. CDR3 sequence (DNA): TGTGCCAGTAGACCTTGGGAGGTCAACACCGGGGAGCTGTTTTTT.

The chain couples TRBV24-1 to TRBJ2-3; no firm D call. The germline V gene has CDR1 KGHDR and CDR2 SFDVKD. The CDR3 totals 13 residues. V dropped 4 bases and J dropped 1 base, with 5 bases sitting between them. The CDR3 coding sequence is TGTGCCACCAGTGACCATGGCACAGATACGCAGTATTTT. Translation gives CATSDHGTDTQYF.

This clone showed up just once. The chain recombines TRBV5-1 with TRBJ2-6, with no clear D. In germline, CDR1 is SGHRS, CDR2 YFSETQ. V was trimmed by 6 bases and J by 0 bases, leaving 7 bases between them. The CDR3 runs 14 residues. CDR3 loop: CASIDRSGANVLTF. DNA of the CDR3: TGCGCCAGCATAGACCGCTCTGGGGCCAACGTCCTGACTTTC.

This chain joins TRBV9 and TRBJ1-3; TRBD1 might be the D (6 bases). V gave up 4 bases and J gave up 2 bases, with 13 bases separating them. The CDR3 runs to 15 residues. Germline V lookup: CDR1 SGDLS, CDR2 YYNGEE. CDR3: CASSLGGAAGNTIYF. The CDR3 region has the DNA TGTGCCAGCAGCCTAGGGGGGGCAGCTGGAAACACCATATATTTT.

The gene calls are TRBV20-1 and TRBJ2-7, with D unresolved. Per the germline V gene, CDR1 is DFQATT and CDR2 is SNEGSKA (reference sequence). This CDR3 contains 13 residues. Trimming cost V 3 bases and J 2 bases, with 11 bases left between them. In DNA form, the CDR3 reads TGCAGTGCTAGTTTGTATGGGCCCTACGAGCAGTACTTC. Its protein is CSASLYGPYEQYF.

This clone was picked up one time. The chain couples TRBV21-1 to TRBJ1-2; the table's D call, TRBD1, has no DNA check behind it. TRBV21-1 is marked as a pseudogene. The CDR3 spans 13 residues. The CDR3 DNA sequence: TGTGCCAGCAGCCACAGACAAGTCTATGGCTACACCTTC. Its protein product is CASSHRQVYGYTF.

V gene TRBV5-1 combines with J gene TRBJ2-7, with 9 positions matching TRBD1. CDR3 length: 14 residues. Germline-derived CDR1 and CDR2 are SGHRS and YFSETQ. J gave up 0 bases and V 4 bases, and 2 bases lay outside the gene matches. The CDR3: CASSTTGGSYEQYF. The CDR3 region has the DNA TGCGCCAGCAGCACGACAGGGGGCTCCTACGAGCAGTACTTC.

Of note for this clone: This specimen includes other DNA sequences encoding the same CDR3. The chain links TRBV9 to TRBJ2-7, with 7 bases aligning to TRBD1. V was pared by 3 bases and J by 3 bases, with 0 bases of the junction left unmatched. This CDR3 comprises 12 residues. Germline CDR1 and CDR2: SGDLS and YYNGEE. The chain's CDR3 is CASSGDSYEQYF. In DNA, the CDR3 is TGTGCCAGCAGCGGGGACAGCTACGAGCAGTACTTC.

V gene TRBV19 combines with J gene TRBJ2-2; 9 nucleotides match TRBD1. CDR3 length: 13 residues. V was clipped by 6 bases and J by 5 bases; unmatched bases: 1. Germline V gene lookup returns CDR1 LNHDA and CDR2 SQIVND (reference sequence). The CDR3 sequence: CASRGTGTGELFF. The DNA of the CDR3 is TGTGCCAGTAGGGGGACAGGGACCGGGGAGCTGTTTTTT.

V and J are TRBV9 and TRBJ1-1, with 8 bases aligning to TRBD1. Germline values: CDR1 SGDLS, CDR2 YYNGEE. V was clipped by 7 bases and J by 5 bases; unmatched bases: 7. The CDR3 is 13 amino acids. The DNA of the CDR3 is TGTGCCAGCGGACAGGGTGTGGAAACTGAAGCTTTCTTT. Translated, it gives CASGQGVETEAFF.

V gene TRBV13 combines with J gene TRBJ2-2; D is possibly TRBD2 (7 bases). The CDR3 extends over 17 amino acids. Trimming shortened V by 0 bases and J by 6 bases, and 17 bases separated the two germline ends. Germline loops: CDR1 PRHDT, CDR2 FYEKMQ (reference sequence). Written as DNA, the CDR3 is TGTGCCAGCAGCTTAGGGGGCCGGGGGGCCTCGCCCGGGGAGCTGTTTTTT. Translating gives CASSLGGRGASPGELFF.

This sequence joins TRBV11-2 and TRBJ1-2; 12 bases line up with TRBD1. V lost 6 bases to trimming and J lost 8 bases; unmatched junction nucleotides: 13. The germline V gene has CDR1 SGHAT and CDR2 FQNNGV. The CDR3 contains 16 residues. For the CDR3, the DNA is TGTGCCAGCAGAAAATCACCGGGACAGGGGGCGCAGGGCTACACCTTC. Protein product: CASRKSPGQGAQGYTF.

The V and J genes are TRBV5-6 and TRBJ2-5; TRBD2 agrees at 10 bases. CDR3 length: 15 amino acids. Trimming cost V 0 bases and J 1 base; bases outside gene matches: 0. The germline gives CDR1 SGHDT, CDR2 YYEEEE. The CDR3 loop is CASSLGLAGQETQYF. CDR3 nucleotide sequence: TGTGCCAGCAGCTTGGGACTAGCGGGCCAAGAGACCCAGTACTTC.

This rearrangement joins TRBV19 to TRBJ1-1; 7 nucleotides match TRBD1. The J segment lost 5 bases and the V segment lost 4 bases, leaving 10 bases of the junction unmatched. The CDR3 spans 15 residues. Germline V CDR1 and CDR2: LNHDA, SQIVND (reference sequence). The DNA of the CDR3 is TGTGCCAGTAGTACTCACAGGGGTGGTGGTACTGAAGCTTTCTTT. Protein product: CASSTHRGGGTEAFF.

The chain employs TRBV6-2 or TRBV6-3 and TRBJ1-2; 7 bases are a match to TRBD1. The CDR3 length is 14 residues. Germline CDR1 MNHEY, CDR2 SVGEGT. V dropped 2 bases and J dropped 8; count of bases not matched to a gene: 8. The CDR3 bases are TGTGCCAGCAGTTACGTTAGTGACAGGGACGGCTACACCTTC. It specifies CASSYVSDRDGYTF.

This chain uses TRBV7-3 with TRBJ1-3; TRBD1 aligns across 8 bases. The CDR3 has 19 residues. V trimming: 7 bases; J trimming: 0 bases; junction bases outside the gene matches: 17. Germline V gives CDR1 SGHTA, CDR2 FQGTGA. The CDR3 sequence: CASTRYRPGGNSSGNTIYF. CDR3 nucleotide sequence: TGTGCCAGCACCCGGTATCGGCCAGGGGGCAATAGCTCTGGAAACACCATATATTTT.

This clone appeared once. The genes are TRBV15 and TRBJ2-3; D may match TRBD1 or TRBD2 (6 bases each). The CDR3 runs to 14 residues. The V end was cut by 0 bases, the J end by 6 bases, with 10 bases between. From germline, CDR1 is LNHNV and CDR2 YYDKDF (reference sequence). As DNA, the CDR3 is TGTGCCACCAGCAGAGATGGAGGGGGGGATACGCAGTATTTT. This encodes CATSRDGGGDTQYF.